This TCR beta chain comes out of a study of blood T cell repertoires in COVID-19. Study overall: Samples taken during acute and convalescent COVID-19 were collected in the United States, Italy and Spain. T cells, B-cell-depleted T cells, or PBMCs provided the cDNA or gDNA that served as material.

Cohort allocation depended upon clinical history that participants reported. In the original processing: Scientists estimated how many nucleated cells there were by amplifying reference gene primers. The table came from immunoSEQ multiplex PCR; TCRdb's copy has only in-frame clones and leaves some out. V, J and clone size derive from that table, while D and trimming were established from the DNA sequence. Of over 250,000 clones detected, more than 75% appear once; the ten largest clones hold 2% to 2.5%. With 5 bases removed from V and 8 bases from J, the gap between germline ends came to 16 bases. The germline V gene encodes CDR1 SGHAT and CDR2 FQDESV (reference sequence). This CDR3 is built from 14 residues.

The J gene is TRBJ2-1, the V gene TRBV11-1; a weak D match, TRBD2 (5 bases). The clonotype was recovered from a woman aged 55-69 years in a cohort exposed to, infected with or recovered from COVID-19 (not recorded which). The sample taken for sequencing was PBMCs or T cells enriched from blood (not recorded which). Written as DNA, the CDR3 is TGTGCCAGCAGCCTGGACTCAGTACGGCATGAGCAGTTCTTC. This codes for CASSLDSVRHEQFF.